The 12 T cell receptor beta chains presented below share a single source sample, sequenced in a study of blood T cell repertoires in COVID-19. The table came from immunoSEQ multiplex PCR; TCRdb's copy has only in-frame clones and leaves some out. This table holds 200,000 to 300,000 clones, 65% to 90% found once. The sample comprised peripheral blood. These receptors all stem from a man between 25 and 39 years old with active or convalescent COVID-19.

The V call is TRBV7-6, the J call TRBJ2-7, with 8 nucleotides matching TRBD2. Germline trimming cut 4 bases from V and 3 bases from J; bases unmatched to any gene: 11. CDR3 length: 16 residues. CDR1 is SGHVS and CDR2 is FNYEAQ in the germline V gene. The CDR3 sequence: CASSSGLAPMDYEQYF. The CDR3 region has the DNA TGTGCCAGCAGCTCCGGACTAGCCCCTATGGACTACGAGCAGTACTTC. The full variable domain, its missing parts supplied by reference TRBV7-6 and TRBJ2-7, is GAGVSQSPRYKVTKRGQDVALRCDPISGHVSLYWYRQALGQGPEFLTYFNYEAQQDKSGLPNDRFSAERPEGSISTLTIQRTEQRDSAMYRCASSSGLAPMDYEQYFGPGTRLTVT.

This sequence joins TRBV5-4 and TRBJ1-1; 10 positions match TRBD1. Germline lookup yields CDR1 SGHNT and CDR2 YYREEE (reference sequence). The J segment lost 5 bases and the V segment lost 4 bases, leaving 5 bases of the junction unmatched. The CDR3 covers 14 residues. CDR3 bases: TGTGCCAGCAGCCCTGGACAGGGGGTGACTGAAGCTTTCTTT. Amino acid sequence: CASSPGQGVTEAFF.

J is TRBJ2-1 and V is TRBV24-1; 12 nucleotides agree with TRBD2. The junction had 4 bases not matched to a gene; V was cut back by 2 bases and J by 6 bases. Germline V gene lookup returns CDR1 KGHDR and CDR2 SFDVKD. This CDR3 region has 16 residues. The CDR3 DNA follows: TGTGCCACCAGTGATTCTAGCGGGGGGGCCATCAATGAGCAGTTCTTC. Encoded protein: CATSDSSGGAINEQFF.

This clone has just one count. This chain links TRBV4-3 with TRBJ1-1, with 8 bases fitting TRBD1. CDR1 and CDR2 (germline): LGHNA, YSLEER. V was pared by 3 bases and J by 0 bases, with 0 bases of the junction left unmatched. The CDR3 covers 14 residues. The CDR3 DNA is TGCGCCAGCAGCCAGGACAGGGTGAACACTGAAGCTTTCTTT. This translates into CASSQDRVNTEAFF.

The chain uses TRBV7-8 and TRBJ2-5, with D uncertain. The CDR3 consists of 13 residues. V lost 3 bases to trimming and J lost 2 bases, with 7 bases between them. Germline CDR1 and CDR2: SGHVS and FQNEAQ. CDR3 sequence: CASSFNLQETQYF. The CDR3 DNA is TGTGCCAGCAGCTTTAACTTACAAGAGACCCAGTACTTC. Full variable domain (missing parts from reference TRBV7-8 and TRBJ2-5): GAGVSQSPRYKVAKRGQDVALRCDPISGHVSLFWYQQALGQGPEFLTYFQNEAQLDKSGLPSDRFFAERPEGSVSTLKIQRTQQEDSAVYLCASSFNLQETQYFGPGTRLLVL.

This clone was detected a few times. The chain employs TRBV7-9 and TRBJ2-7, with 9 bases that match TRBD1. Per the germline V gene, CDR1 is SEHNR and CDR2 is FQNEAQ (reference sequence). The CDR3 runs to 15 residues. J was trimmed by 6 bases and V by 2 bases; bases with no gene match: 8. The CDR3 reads CASSLSQGARGEQYF. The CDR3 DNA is TGTGCCAGCAGCTTATCACAGGGGGCTAGAGGCGAGCAGTACTTC.

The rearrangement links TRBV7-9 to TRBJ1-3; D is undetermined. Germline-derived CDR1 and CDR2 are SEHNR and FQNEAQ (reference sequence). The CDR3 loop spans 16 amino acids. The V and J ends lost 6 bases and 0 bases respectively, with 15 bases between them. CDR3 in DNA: TGTGCCAGCAGTATAGCGGCAGGAATCTCTGGAAACACCATATATTTT. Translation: CASSIAAGISGNTIYF.

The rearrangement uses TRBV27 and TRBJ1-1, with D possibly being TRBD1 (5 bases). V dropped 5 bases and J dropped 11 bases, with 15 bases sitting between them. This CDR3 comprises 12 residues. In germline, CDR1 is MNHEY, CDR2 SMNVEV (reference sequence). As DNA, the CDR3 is TGTGCCAGCAGTAAATTGGGGGGGGAGGCTTTCTTT. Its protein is CASSKLGGEAFF.

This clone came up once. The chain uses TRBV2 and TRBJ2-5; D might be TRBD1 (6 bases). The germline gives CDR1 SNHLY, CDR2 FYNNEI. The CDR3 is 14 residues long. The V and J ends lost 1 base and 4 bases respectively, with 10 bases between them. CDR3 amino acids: CASSEGVGAETQYF. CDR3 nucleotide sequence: TGTGCCAGCAGTGAAGGGGTGGGGGCAGAGACCCAGTACTTC.

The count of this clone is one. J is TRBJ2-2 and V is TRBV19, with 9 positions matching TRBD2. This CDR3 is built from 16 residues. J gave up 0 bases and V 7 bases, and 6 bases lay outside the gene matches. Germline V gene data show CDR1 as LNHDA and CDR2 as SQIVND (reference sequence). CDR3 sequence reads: CASNGSGGSNTGELFF. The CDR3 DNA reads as TGTGCCAGTAATGGTAGCGGGGGATCGAACACCGGGGAGCTGTTTTTT.

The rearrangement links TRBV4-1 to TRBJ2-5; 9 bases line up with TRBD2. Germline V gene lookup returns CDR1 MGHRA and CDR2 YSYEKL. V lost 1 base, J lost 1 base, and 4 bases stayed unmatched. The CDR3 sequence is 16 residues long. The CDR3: CASSQVSGGIQETQYF. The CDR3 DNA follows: TGCGCCAGCAGCCAAGTTAGCGGGGGAATCCAAGAGACCCAGTACTTC.

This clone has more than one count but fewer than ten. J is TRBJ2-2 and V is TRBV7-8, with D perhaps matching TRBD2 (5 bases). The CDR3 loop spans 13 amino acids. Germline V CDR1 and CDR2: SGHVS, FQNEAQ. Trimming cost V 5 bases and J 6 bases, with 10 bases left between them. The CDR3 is CASSPSRPGELFF. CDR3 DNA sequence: TGTGCCAGCAGCCCTAGCCGGCCCGGGGAGCTGTTTTTT. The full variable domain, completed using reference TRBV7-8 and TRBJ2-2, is GAGVSQSPRYKVAKRGQDVALRCDPISGHVSLFWYQQALGQGPEFLTYFQNEAQLDKSGLPSDRFFAERPEGSVSTLKIQRTQQEDSAVYLCASSPSRPGELFFGEGSRLTVL.